These 4 T cell receptor beta chains were all obtained from the same sample, sequenced in a study of blood T cell repertoires in COVID-19. Repertoires were generated with immunoSEQ multiplex PCR, while TCRdb's copy carries only in-frame clones and drops some. Among fewer than 50,000 clones listed, roughly 88% were seen once. The sequenced sample was peripheral blood. The receptors shown here come from a man between 65 and 85 years old with active COVID-19.

This clone was observed a single time. V is TRBV5-1 and J is TRBJ2-1; no clear D gene. V shed 4 bases and J shed 5 bases, with 10 bases lying between them. The CDR3 has 13 residues. The germline gives CDR1 SGHRS, CDR2 YFSETQ. The CDR3 DNA is TGCGCCAGCAGCCTAAGCCCGAACAATGAGCAGTTCTTC. Amino acid sequence: CASSLSPNNEQFF.

The chain has TRBV6-2 or TRBV6-3 and TRBJ2-7, with a possible D match to TRBD1 (6 bases). This CDR3 region has 14 residues. V lost 4 bases and J 2 bases, leaving 12 bases between the germline ends. Germline CDR1 reads MNHEY; CDR2 reads SVGEGT. As DNA, the CDR3 is TGTGCCAGCAGTTTCACAGGGAGCCCCTACGAGCAGTACTTC. Its protein is CASSFTGSPYEQYF.

J is TRBJ1-5 and V is TRBV19; perhaps TRBD1 as D (6 bases). Trimming took 5 bases from V and 2 from J, leaving 10 bases between them. Germline V CDR1 and CDR2: LNHDA, SQIVND (reference sequence). The CDR3 is 14 residues long. CDR3 coding DNA: TGTGCCAGTAGTTTACGACAGGGCAATCAGCCCCAGCATTTT. Encoded protein: CASSLRQGNQPQHF.

CDR3 sequence reads: CASSLPSGRIVSTGELFF. Written as DNA, the CDR3 is TGTGCCAGCAGTTTACCTAGCGGGAGGATTGTATCGACAGGGGAGCTGTTTTTT. The chain has TRBV28 and TRBJ2-2, with TRBD2 matching 11 bases. This CDR3 comprises 18 residues. The V segment lost 2 bases and the J segment 8 bases; nucleotides outside the gene matches: 13. Germline V gene data show CDR1 as MDHEN and CDR2 as SYDVKM.